Listed below are T cell receptor beta chains from one sample, sequenced in a study of blood T cell repertoires in COVID-19. Profiling relied on immunoSEQ multiplex PCR, and the TCRdb table lists in-frame clones only, not all of them. Of about 210,000 clones listed, about 91% are singletons. Sequencing input: PBMCs or T cells enriched from blood (not recorded which). Receptor source: a man aged 18-30 years with acute COVID-19. The CDR3 runs from the conserved cysteine through the conserved F or W. The order of the fields is V gene, CDR3 protein.

V gene: TRBV7-9
CDR3 protein: CASSSVQGENEQYF

V gene: TRBV28
CDR3 protein: CASRTGGVGEQYF

V gene: TRBV14
CDR3 protein: CASSQVSREQYF

V gene: TRBV7-3
CDR3 protein: CASSLDIYDEQFF

V gene: TRBV5-6
CDR3 protein: CASSPQGVLFEAFF

V gene: TRBV9
CDR3 protein: CASSALGDFYNSPLHF

V gene: TRBV28
CDR3 protein: CASSLEQSNTEAFF

V gene: TRBV7-2
CDR3 protein: CASSPGQVLSNQPQHF

V gene: TRBV30
CDR3 protein: CALYPGLDGETQYF

V gene: TRBV19
CDR3 protein: CASSTMGQGYEQYF

V gene: TRBV4-1
CDR3 protein: CASRPIGQSSYEQYF

V gene: TRBV18
CDR3 protein: CASSPGGNYGYTF

V gene: TRBV9
CDR3 protein: CASSVTASNTEAFF

V gene: TRBV6-2/TRBV6-3
CDR3 protein: CASSPQQAYSGNTIYF

V gene: TRBV29-1
CDR3 protein: CSAPRTSGSYNEQFF

V gene: TRBV28
CDR3 protein: CASSGLGTAHSGANVLTF

V gene: TRBV27
CDR3 protein: CASSSQDVPPEAFF

V gene: TRBV4-2
CDR3 protein: CASSQATLQGVDGYTF

V gene: TRBV14
CDR3 protein: CASSKKAGGTGELFF

V gene: TRBV4-1
CDR3 protein: CASSKAAGTGELFF

V gene: TRBV19
CDR3 protein: CASSTLYLLTGGKGSPLHF

V gene: TRBV9
CDR3 protein: CASSVGGGSYGYTF

V gene: TRBV6-6
CDR3 protein: CASRSGQNYEQYF

V gene: TRBV20-1
CDR3 protein: CSASPTGLEDTEAFF

V gene: TRBV5-1
CDR3 protein: CASSEEQGNYGYTF

V gene: TRBV30
CDR3 protein: CAWSETSGINEQFF

V gene: TRBV14
CDR3 protein: CASSQAEKYEPPEQFF

V gene: TRBV5-3
CDR3 protein: CARSFIHDLGQTYEQYF

V gene: TRBV7-3
CDR3 protein: CASSSQGDTEAFF

V gene: TRBV2
CDR3 protein: CASRADISGTGELFF

V gene: TRBV7-9
CDR3 protein: CASSSGLNSNQPQHF

V gene: TRBV11-2
CDR3 protein: CASRTGTGGARFYGYTF

V gene: TRBV5-1
CDR3 protein: CASSRTGEAYNEQFF

V gene: TRBV5-1
CDR3 protein: CASSLGSGQPQHF

V gene: TRBV12-5
CDR3 protein: CASAPREGAETQYF

V gene: TRBV4-3
CDR3 protein: CASSQVGGRGSYNEQFF

V gene: TRBV7-2
CDR3 protein: CASSPPGHFYNEQFF

V gene: TRBV27
CDR3 protein: CASSPYTSGRVNEQFF

V gene: TRBV29-1
CDR3 protein: CSVKLAKRADTQYF

V gene: TRBV18
CDR3 protein: CASSPQAGYEQYF

V gene: TRBV7-2
CDR3 protein: CASSFNTRGNTGELFF

V gene: TRBV7-9
CDR3 protein: CASSSTSGTPLQQFF

V gene: TRBV4-3
CDR3 protein: CASSQTPDSFNQPQHF

V gene: TRBV7-9
CDR3 protein: CASSSYQGNTEAFF

V gene: TRBV27
CDR3 protein: CASSPMGTGASGSSYNEQFF

V gene: TRBV28
CDR3 protein: CASTPVPLAGGPRETQYF

V gene: TRBV5-6
CDR3 protein: CASSSAEAGLGSEQYF

V gene: TRBV6-5
CDR3 protein: CASRRDRTNEQYF

V gene: TRBV5-1
CDR3 protein: CASSLEGSEQYF

V gene: TRBV11-2
CDR3 protein: CASSRQAWGTEAFF

V gene: TRBV7-6
CDR3 protein: CASSRDIRSYEQYF